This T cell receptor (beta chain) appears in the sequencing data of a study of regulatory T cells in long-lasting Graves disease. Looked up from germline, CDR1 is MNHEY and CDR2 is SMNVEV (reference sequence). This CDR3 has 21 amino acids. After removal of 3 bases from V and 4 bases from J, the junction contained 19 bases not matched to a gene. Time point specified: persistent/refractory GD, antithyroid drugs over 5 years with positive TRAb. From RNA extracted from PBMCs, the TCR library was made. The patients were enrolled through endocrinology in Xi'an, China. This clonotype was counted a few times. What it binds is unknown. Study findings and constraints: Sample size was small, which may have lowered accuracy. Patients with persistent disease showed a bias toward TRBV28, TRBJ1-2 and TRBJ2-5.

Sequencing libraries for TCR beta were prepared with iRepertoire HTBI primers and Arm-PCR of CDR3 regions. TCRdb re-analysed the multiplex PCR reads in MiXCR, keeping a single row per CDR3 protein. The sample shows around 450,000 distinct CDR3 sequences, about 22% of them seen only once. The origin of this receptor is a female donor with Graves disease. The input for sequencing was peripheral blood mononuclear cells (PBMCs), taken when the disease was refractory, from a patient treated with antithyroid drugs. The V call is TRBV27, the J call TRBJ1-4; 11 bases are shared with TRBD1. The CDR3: CASSFSGTPPGQGGGNEKLFF. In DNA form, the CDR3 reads TGTGCCAGCAGTTTTAGTGGAACCCCACCGGGACAGGGGGGTGGTAATGAAAAACTGTTTTTT.